This T cell receptor (beta chain) stems from a study of cytomegalovirus exposure and HLA in healthy donors. Findings and limits, study-wide: When analyzed later, the rates of TCR association showed variation by HLA locus, with DRB1 the most and HLA-C the fewest.

From germline, CDR1 is SGDLS and CDR2 YYNGEE. The CDR3 totals 15 residues. Deletions cut 0 bases from V and 7 bases from J, with 14 bases between. 13 Jbeta primers and 60 Vbeta primers were used for the PCR. Profiling relied on immunoSEQ multiplex PCR, and the TCRdb table lists in-frame clones only, not all of them. The repertoire includes 140,000 or so clones, 61% of them detected once, and roughly 1.9% sits in the top ten. About this clone itself: Its antigen is still unknown.

The sequence was obtained from a male donor in good health and CMV-seronegative. The chain is built from TRBV9 and TRBJ1-3; D unresolved. The specimen sequenced was PBMCs. CDR3: CASSVGLLRPNTIYF. The DNA of the CDR3 is TGTGCCAGCAGCGTAGGACTCTTGCGCCCGAACACCATATATTTT.